This passage covers 20 T cell receptor beta chains from one sample sequenced in a study of shared clonotypes between healthy human individuals. Sequenced by immunoSEQ multiplex PCR; TCRdb stores in-frame clones only, minus some. The table has a few million clones, 85% to 95% seen once. Sequencing used naive CD4+ T cells from PBMCs. Subset noted: CD45RA+ positively selected. Receptor source: a man aged 18 to 30 in good health. Some clones in this sample may be carry-over from other donors' samples.

This clone was picked up a small number of times. J is TRBJ1-5 and V is TRBV28; D ambiguous. V lost 4 bases and J lost 7, with 8 bases in between. Germline CDR1 reads MDHEN; CDR2 reads SYDVKM. This CDR3 region has 12 residues. The CDR3 spells CASSWVGQPQHF. The CDR3 DNA is TGTGCCAGCAGTTGGGTGGGACAGCCCCAGCATTTT.

With regard to this clone: Other DNA sequences in the sample encode the same CDR3. V and J are TRBV20-1 and TRBJ1-5, with D uncertain. The CDR3 has 11 residues. V lost 0 bases and J lost 4, with 1 base in between. The germline CDR1 and CDR2 sequences are DFQATT and SNEGSKA (reference sequence). This chain's CDR3 is CSARDNQPQHF. In DNA form, the CDR3 reads TGCAGTGCTAGAGATAATCAGCCCCAGCATTTT.

To note about this clone: One end of the junction varies from germline; a read error may be responsible. The chain links TRBV7-3 to TRBJ2-7; 10 bases align to TRBD1. The CDR3 has 14 residues. Germline V gene data show CDR1 as SGHTA and CDR2 as FQGTGA. This CDR3 reads CASSTNRDRGPRDF. Here the CDR3 DNA reads TGTGCCAGCAGCACTAACCGGGACAGGGGACCCCGCGACTTC.

The chain has TRBV11-2 and TRBJ1-3; D is unclear. V gave up 3 bases and J gave up 6 bases, with 6 bases separating them. The CDR3 covers 12 residues. In germline, CDR1 is SGHAT, CDR2 FQNNGV. The chain's CDR3 is CASSFGLNTIYF. Written as DNA, the CDR3 is TGTGCCAGCAGCTTCGGGCTAAACACCATATATTTT.

This clone was seen a single time. The rearrangement uses TRBV2 and TRBJ2-1, with D unresolved. Trimming left V 6 bases short and J 9 bases short, with 9 bases between. Germline lookup yields CDR1 SNHLY and CDR2 FYNNEI. This CDR3 spans 11 amino acids. CDR3 coding DNA: TGTGCCAGCAGGGCGGTAGGTGAGCAGTTCTTC. Protein: CASRAVGEQFF.

The chain links TRBV6-5 to TRBJ2-4; 10 nucleotides line up with TRBD1. The germline CDR1 and CDR2 sequences are MNHEY and SVGAGI. J lost 6 bases, V lost 6 bases, and 2 bases had no gene match. This CDR3 is 13 amino acids long. In DNA, the CDR3 is TGTGCCAGCAGGGGACAGGGGTTAAACATTCAGTACTTC. Its translation: CASRGQGLNIQYF.

On this clone itself: Other DNA sequences from this sample encode an identical CDR3 as well. The chain recombines TRBV28 with TRBJ2-5; no clear D. CDR1 is MDHEN and CDR2 is SYDVKM in the germline V gene. V lost 4 bases to trimming and J lost 1 base, with 4 bases between them. The CDR3 runs to 12 residues. The CDR3 loop is CASSSPQETQYF. In DNA form, the CDR3 reads TGTGCCAGCAGTTCGCCCCAAGAGACCCAGTACTTC.

The chain uses TRBV7-2 and TRBJ2-5, with D tentatively TRBD1 or TRBD2 (5 bases each). Germline V CDR1 and CDR2: SGHTA, FQGNSA. Deletions cut 1 base from V and 13 bases from J, with 13 bases between. CDR3 size: 12 residues. In DNA, the CDR3 is TGTGCCAGCAGCTTAGTGGGGGAACTTCGGTACTTC. Its translation: CASSLVGELRYF.

The table lists this clone with a count of one. This chain uses TRBV5-4 with TRBJ1-3, with 7 bases fitting TRBD1. The CDR3 is 15 residues long. Unmatched junction bases numbered 4, after V lost 0 bases and J lost 4 bases. Germline V gene lookup returns CDR1 SGHNT and CDR2 YYREEE (reference sequence). The CDR3 is CASSLVAGGGNTIYF. The CDR3 DNA reads TGTGCCAGCAGCTTGGTAGCAGGGGGAGGAAACACCATATATTTT.

The CDR3 loop reads CASSIGREREQFF. In DNA form, the CDR3 reads TGTGCCAGTAGTATCGGTCGGGAGCGGGAGCAGTTCTTC. The rearrangement links TRBV19 to TRBJ2-1, with a tentative D call TRBD2 (6 bases). With 3 bases removed from V and 10 bases from J, the gap between germline ends came to 13 bases. Germline CDR1 LNHDA, CDR2 SQIVND (reference sequence). This CDR3 has 13 amino acids. Complete variable domain (other parts from reference TRBV19 and TRBJ2-1): DGGITQSPKYLFRKEGQNVTLSCEQNLNHDAMYWYRQDPGQGLRLIYYSQIVNDFQKGDIAEGYSVSREKKESFPLTVTSAQKNPTAFYLCASSIGREREQFFGPGTRLTVL.

V usage is TRBV4-1 and J usage is TRBJ2-1; D gene ambiguous. Germline V gene data show CDR1 as MGHRA and CDR2 as YSYEKL. The V gene lost 1 base and the J gene lost 5 bases, with 9 bases spanning the gap. The CDR3 length is 14 residues. CDR3 loop: CASSQVRSNNEQFF. In DNA form, the CDR3 reads TGCGCCAGCAGCCAAGTGAGGAGCAACAATGAGCAGTTCTTC.

Points on this clone: This sample includes further DNA sequences coding for the same CDR3. This sequence joins TRBV28 and TRBJ1-1; no reliable D call. Germline-derived CDR1 and CDR2 are MDHEN and SYDVKM. V was shortened by 6 bases and J by 1 base, with 3 bases between the two germline ends. The CDR3 has 11 residues. The CDR3 region is CASRGNTEAFF. CDR3 in DNA: TGTGCCAGCAGGGGGAACACTGAAGCTTTCTTT.

The gene calls are TRBV6-1 and TRBJ2-3; the match to TRBD2 covers 12 bases. The length of the CDR3 is 19 residues. The V gene end was trimmed by 3 bases and the J gene end by 1 base; junction bases not matched to a gene: 11. Germline V gene sequence: CDR1 MNHNS, CDR2 SASEGT. CDR3 residues: CASSEGTSGGLGGTDTQYF. The CDR3, as DNA: TGTGCCAGCAGTGAGGGAACTAGCGGGGGGCTTGGGGGCACAGATACGCAGTATTTT.

The CDR3 bases are TGTGCCAGCAGCGAGGGGACTAGCGGGCCGACAGGCAATGAGCAGTTCTTC. Its protein is CASSEGTSGPTGNEQFF. This chain links TRBV7-3 with TRBJ2-1, with 12 bases matching TRBD2. CDR3 length equals 17 residues. Germline CDR1 SGHTA, CDR2 FQGTGA. The trim removed 5 bases at V and 6 bases at J, leaving 11 bases unmatched.

This rearrangement joins TRBV6-6 to TRBJ2-1; 8 bases fit TRBD2. Germline V gene sequence: CDR1 MNHNY, CDR2 SVGAGI (reference sequence). The CDR3 contains 14 residues. Trimming removed 7 bases from V and 7 bases from J; junction bases left unmatched: 9. The CDR3 nucleotides read TGTGCCAGCACCATCCGGGAGGGGAGGAATGAGCAGTTCTTC. It translates to CASTIREGRNEQFF.

The genes are TRBV5-4 and TRBJ2-1; 7 positions match TRBD2. Germline V lookup: CDR1 SGHNT, CDR2 YYREEE (reference sequence). With 2 bases clipped from V and 1 base from J, the junction kept 6 bases outside the gene matches. The CDR3 length is 16 residues. CDR3 in DNA: TGTGCCAGCAGCTTTGGCGGGGGAGCTTCCTACAATGAGCAGTTCTTC. Residues: CASSFGGGASYNEQFF.

The V and J genes are TRBV7-2 and TRBJ1-5; TRBD1 aligns across 7 bases. Trimming removed 5 bases from V and 2 bases from J; junction bases left unmatched: 3. CDR3 size: 14 residues. Germline assignment: CDR1 SGHTA and CDR2 FQGNSA. The CDR3: CASSVDRGNQPQHF. The DNA for the CDR3 is TGTGCCAGCAGCGTCGACAGGGGCAATCAGCCCCAGCATTTT.

This clone has more than one count but fewer than ten. J is TRBJ1-5 and V is TRBV1. TRBV1 is reported as a pseudogene. The CDR3 sequence is 16 residues long. In nucleotides, the CDR3 is TGCACCAGCAGCCAAGCGCTTTCCGGATTCAATCAGCCCCAGCATTTT. The encoded protein is CTSSQALSGFNQPQHF.

J is TRBJ1-1 and V is TRBV2; D gene unclear. CDR1 and CDR2 from the germline V gene are SNHLY and FYNNEI. This CDR3 region has 13 residues. The V gene lost 8 bases and the J gene lost 8 bases, with 18 bases spanning the gap. The CDR3 nucleotides read TGTGCCAGCTTGGCCTACCAGAGTTGGGAAGCTTTCTTT. It yields the protein CASLAYQSWEAFF. The full variable domain, its missing parts supplied by reference TRBV2 and TRBJ1-1, is EPEVTQTPSHQVTQMGQEVILRCVPISNHLYFYWYRQILGQKVEFLVSFYNNEISEKSEIFDDQFSVERPDGSNFTLKIRSTKLEDSAMYFCASLAYQSWEAFFGQGTRLTVV.

This chain links TRBV11-3 with TRBJ2-7; D unresolved. CDR3 length: 14 residues. The germline gives CDR1 SGHNT, CDR2 YENEEA. V gave up 0 bases and J gave up 2 bases, with 8 bases separating them. The CDR3 region is CASSLDSVTYEQYF. CDR3 in DNA: TGTGCCAGCAGCTTAGATTCAGTTACCTACGAGCAGTACTTC.